These 20 T cell receptor beta chains were all obtained from the same sample, sequenced in a study of monozygotic twins with inflammatory bowel disease. TCRdb reanalyzed the 5' RACE reads, giving one entry per CDR3 protein sequence and no DNA. The table counts approximately 400,000 distinct CDR3 sequences; under 3% lies in the top ten. Sequencing was done on a sample of blood. The receptors were sampled from a human donor with ulcerative colitis or Crohn's disease, or a healthy co-twin of an affected twin (not recorded which).

The chain links TRBV7-9 to TRBJ2-7. The germline V gene has CDR1 SEHNR and CDR2 FQNEAQ (reference sequence). This CDR3 contains 15 residues. CDR3 protein: CASSSDMVSSYEQYF.

The V and J genes are TRBV20-1 and TRBJ1-6; with no DNA, the TCRdb D assignment of TRBD1 cannot be verified. CDR1 is DFQATT and CDR2 is SNEGSKA in the germline V gene (reference sequence). CDR3 length equals 17 residues. The CDR3 sequence is CSARDEGAVSYNSPLHF.

The chain joins TRBV3-1 to TRBJ1-4; TCRdb's D call of TRBD1 is untestable without DNA. This CDR3 is 16 amino acids long. CDR1 and CDR2 from the germline V gene are LGHDT and YNNKEL (reference sequence). The CDR3 loop is CASSPGTGVKSEKLFF.

V gene TRBV6-5 combines with J gene TRBJ1-6; with no DNA, the TCRdb D assignment of TRBD1 cannot be verified. This CDR3 comprises 14 residues. CDR1 is MNHEY and CDR2 is SVGAGI in the germline V gene. This chain's CDR3 is CASSYVQGASPLHF.

The CDR3 loop reads CASALLAGVMDEQYF. The chain joins TRBV7-2 to TRBJ2-7; there is no DNA to check the TCRdb D call of TRBD2. In germline, CDR1 is SGHTA, CDR2 FQGNSA. There are 15 residues in the CDR3.

This chain links TRBV7-6 with TRBJ2-2. The germline V gene encodes CDR1 SGHVS and CDR2 FNYEAQ. The CDR3 sequence is 13 residues long. The CDR3 here is CASSRHQMGELFF.

The chain carries TRBV29-1 and TRBJ1-1. Germline V gene lookup returns CDR1 SQVTM and CDR2 ANQGSEA. The CDR3 length is 12 residues. The CDR3 region is CSVVSKNTEAFF.

The chain recombines TRBV6-6 with TRBJ2-7; checking the TCRdb D call of TRBD1 is not possible without DNA. The CDR3 has 14 amino acids. Germline CDR1 is MNHNY and CDR2 is SVGAGI (reference sequence). CDR3 sequence: CASSFPGQGYEQYF.

The chain is built from TRBV28 and TRBJ1-1; TCRdb's assignment of TRBD1 cannot be checked, as there is no DNA. The V gene's germline CDR1 is MDHEN and CDR2 SYDVKM. The CDR3 loop spans 13 amino acids. The CDR3 spells CASSPGPITEAFF.

The chain has TRBV20-1 and TRBJ1-3; TCRdb picks TRBD1, but there is no DNA to check that call. Germline V gene data show CDR1 as DFQATT and CDR2 as SNEGSKA (reference sequence). The length of the CDR3 is 14 residues. The CDR3 loop reads CSASRGTSGNTIYF.

V and J are TRBV7-9 and TRBJ1-2. CDR3 size: 12 residues. The germline V gene has CDR1 SEHNR and CDR2 FQNEAQ (reference sequence). CDR3 protein: CASSLRASGYTF. Using reference TRBV7-9 and TRBJ1-2 for the parts outside the CDR3, the full variable domain is DTGVSQNPRHKITKRGQNVTFRCDPISEHNRLYWYRQTLGQGPEFLTYFQNEAQLEKSRLLSDRFSAERPKGSFSTLEIQRTEQGDSAMYLCASSLRASGYTFGSGTRLTVV.

V is TRBV20-1 and J is TRBJ2-1; TCRdb reports TRBD1, a call that lacks DNA to check it against. This CDR3 region has 14 residues. CDR1 and CDR2 (germline): DFQATT, SNEGSKA (reference sequence). This CDR3 reads CSAKAGGSVNEQFF.

CDR3 protein: CASSLRDSYNEQFF. The chain combines TRBV14 with TRBJ2-1; with no DNA, the TCRdb D assignment of TRBD1 cannot be verified. Germline V gene sequence: CDR1 SGHDN, CDR2 FVKESK. The CDR3 sequence is 14 residues long.

The chain combines TRBV7-2 with TRBJ2-7; TCRdb proposes TRBD2, but this gene call is untestable without DNA. This CDR3 region has 17 residues. Germline assignment: CDR1 SGHTA and CDR2 FQGNSA. Here the CDR3 reads CASSFRTSGRSSYEQYF. The complete variable domain, with remaining parts taken from reference TRBV7-2 and TRBJ2-7, reads GAGVSQSPSNKVTEKGKDVELRCDPISGHTALYWYRQSLGQGLEFLIYFQGNSAPDKSGLPSDRFSAERTGGSVSTLTIQRTQQEDSAVYLCASSFRTSGRSSYEQYFGPGTRLTVT.

The chain is built from TRBV28 and TRBJ2-7; TCRdb returns TRBD2, unconfirmable since there is no DNA. Germline V gene sequence: CDR1 MDHEN, CDR2 SYDVKM. The CDR3 totals 18 residues. CDR3 loop: CASSLFSGGAVSSYEQYF.

The genes are TRBV12-3 or TRBV12-4 and TRBJ2-7; as DNA is missing, the TRBD1 call by TCRdb cannot be tested. This CDR3 is 14 amino acids long. CDR3 region: CASSFRTGSNEQYF.

The V and J genes are TRBV5-4 and TRBJ2-3; TCRdb proposes TRBD2, but this gene call is untestable without DNA. CDR1 is SGHNT, CDR2 YYREEE, per germline (reference sequence). The length of the CDR3 is 16 residues. This CDR3 reads CASSREAGGLGNTQYF.

The chain has TRBV11-2 and TRBJ2-5; with no DNA, the TCRdb D assignment of TRBD2 cannot be verified. This CDR3 is 16 amino acids long. Germline lookup yields CDR1 SGHAT and CDR2 FQNNGV. CDR3 loop: CASSHNRLASAETQYF.

This chain links TRBV2 with TRBJ1-4; TCRdb's assignment of TRBD1 cannot be checked, as there is no DNA. The CDR3 covers 15 residues. From germline, CDR1 is SNHLY and CDR2 FYNNEI. The CDR3 sequence is CASSEARAENEKLFF.

The chain links TRBV5-1 to TRBJ1-1. The CDR3 covers 14 residues. From germline, CDR1 is SGHRS and CDR2 YFSETQ. The CDR3 is CASSSAAGNTEAFF.